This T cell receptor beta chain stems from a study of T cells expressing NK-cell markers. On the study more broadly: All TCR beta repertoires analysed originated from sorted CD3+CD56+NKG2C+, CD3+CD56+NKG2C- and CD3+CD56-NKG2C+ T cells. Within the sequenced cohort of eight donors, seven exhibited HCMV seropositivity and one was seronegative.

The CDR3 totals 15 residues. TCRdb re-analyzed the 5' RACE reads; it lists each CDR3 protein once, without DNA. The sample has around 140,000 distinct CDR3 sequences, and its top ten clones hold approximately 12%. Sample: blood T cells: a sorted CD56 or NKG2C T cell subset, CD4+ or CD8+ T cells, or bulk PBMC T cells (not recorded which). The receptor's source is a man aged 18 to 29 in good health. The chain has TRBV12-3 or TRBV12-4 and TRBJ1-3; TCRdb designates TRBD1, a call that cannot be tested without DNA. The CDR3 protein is CASSPGVPAGNTIYF.